This paragraph covers one TCR beta chain sequence. This clonotype was recorded many times. Its antigen has not been determined. Per-base quality was not reported, and no clone a single base away is much larger than it. This specimen belongs to a study of human T cells and chemical hapten exposure (dated by TCRdb to about 2021). Study-wide context: For sensitization, 2% DPC in acetone was applied to a 2 cm by 2 cm area of upper inner arm skin. Peripheral blood TCR repertoire changes were tracked in vivo in alopecia patients during primary and secondary sensitization to the hapten diphenylcyclopropenone (DPC). Blood for TCR sequencing was provided by twenty-nine alopecia patients at one to four time points (pre-sensitization, 2, 6 and 24 weeks). The patient cohort, mostly female, included alopecia areata with under or over 50% scalp involvement, alopecia totalis and alopecia universalis. Weekly therapeutic DPC doses were additionally applied to the scalp of patients throughout the roughly 23-week study period. Each blood RNA sample was used to sequence both TCR alpha and TCR beta chains. Blood was sampled from patients pre-sensitization (week 0) and at 2, 6 and about 24 weeks after DPC sensitization. Libraries were pooled for sequencing, and per-sample TCR yields varied mainly because of small differences in library volumes within the pool. Patch testing was performed on the upper back with Finn chambers containing 0.01% DPC, and the patch tests were scored after 6 days according to International Contact Dermatitis Research Group standards.

Including cysteine and phenylalanine, the CDR3 has 15 amino acids. Of all the DNA, just the CDR3 is kept, 45 bases in frame from base 1. Looking up the germline V gene (reference sequence) yields CDR1 DFQATT and CDR2 SNEGSKA. Trimming at the junction amounts to 3 bases on V and 5 bases on J, and the germline ends lie 18 bases apart. General findings and caveats noted by the study authors: Compared with pre-sensitization or healthy control sets, expanded TCRs formed significantly more large CDR3 similarity clusters, which is consistent with antigen-driven responses. Patch test score correlated positively with the number of PT1 expanded TCRs, reaching significance at thresholds 8, 16 and 32 but not at 4. After repeated subsampling, the strength of the expansion versus patch-test correlation and the threshold at which it became significant changed. All patients had alopecia, a presumed autoimmune disease, so their immune response might differ from that of healthy individuals. DPC sensitization did not change the number of TCRs with a frequency above 1 in 1000, and there was no evidence of changes in global repertoire structure.

The library came from RACE. Sequencing used a NextSeq 500. Library preparation attached unique molecular identifiers to individual cDNA molecules for quantitative, reproducible TCR counting. Per the source publication's procedure: The median number of TCRs per sample was over 95,000, ranging from 23,224 to 690,600. V, J and CDR3 annotation of the TCR reads was performed with the Decombinator software suite. For the PS versus PT1 abundance plots, all samples were subsampled to the same number of TCRs (28,000). TCRs were defined as expanded if absent before sensitization and observed at least eight times at the 2-week time point. TCRdb itself trimmed the public reads at Q25 with fastp, ran MiXCR and retained productive beta chains. Duplicate CDR3 protein sequences are folded into a single record with the most common DNA and genes. These V and J calls originate from TCRdb's pipeline instead of the authors' own analysis. The sample table contains 35,000 or so distinct CDR3 sequences; only one count was recorded for about 6.3% of them. Around 8.4% of the sample comes from the top ten.

This specimen's time point label, per the study, means: patch test 1, 2 weeks after DPC sensitization. The treatment or condition label, read with the paper, signifies: therapeutic diphenylcyclopropenone sensitization with weekly scalp DPC. Unfractionated whole blood was collected in Tempus Blood RNA tubes, and total RNA was extracted from that blood. At every patch-test visit, the blood draw took place before the patch test was put on. To be eligible, patients had to be aged 18 to 70, diagnosed with alopecia and judged suitable for DPC therapy, while pregnant patients were excluded. This receptor was obtained from a young woman with alopecia areata. Some clones in this sample may be carry-over from other donors' samples. The sequences come from whole blood, collected in connection with sensitization to the hapten diphenylcyclopropenone (DPC). The V gene is TRBV20-1 and the J gene is TRBJ2-3, and the D gene may be TRBD2, 6 bases matching. In nucleotide form, the sequence is TGCAGTGCTAGTTCTGCGGGGAGCCTTGGAGATACGCAGTATTTT. It translates to CSASSAGSLGDTQYF.